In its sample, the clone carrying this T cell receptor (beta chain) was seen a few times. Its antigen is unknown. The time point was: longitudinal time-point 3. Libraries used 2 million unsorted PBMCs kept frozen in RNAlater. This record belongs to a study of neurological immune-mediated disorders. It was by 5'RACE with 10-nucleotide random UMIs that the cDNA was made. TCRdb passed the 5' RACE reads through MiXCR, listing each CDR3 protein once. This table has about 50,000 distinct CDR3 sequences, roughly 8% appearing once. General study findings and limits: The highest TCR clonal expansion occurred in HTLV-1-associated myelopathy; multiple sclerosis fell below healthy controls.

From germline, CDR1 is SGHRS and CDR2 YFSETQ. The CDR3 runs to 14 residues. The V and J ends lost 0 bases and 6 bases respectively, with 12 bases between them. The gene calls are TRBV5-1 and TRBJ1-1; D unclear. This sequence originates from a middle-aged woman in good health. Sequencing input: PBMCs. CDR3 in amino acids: CASSLARRTSEAFF. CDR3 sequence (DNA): TGCGCCAGCAGCTTGGCCCGGAGGACTTCTGAAGCTTTCTTT.